The 26 T cell receptor beta chains below come from one sample, sequenced in a study of cytomegalovirus exposure and HLA in healthy donors (TCRdb year 2017). The library was made by the immunoSEQ multiplex PCR assay. Imported from immuneACCESS, the table was reduced by TCRdb to in-frame sequences with V and J called. These copies leave out some clones; in studies compared against another copy, an unresolved V gene accounts for under half, and the cause of the remainder is not known. Within this sample are some 250,000 clones, with around 89% of them counted one time only. The ten most abundant clones make up 0.35% to 0.45% of the sample. The sequenced sample consisted of PBMCs. The receptor set was obtained from a woman aged 18-29 years in good health and CMV-seronegative.

J is TRBJ2-3 and V is TRBV6-6; the D gene is possibly TRBD1 (5 bases). The CDR3 has 14 residues. Germline V gene data show CDR1 as MNHNY and CDR2 as SVGAGI (reference sequence). Trimming shortened V by 10 bases and J by 3 bases, and 17 bases separated the two germline ends. The CDR3 DNA sequence: TGTGCCACTGCGAGGACAAGAACAACAGATACGCAGTATTTT. It specifies CATARTRTTDTQYF.

V and J are TRBV7-9 and TRBJ1-2; 9 bases are a match to TRBD1. This CDR3 has 16 amino acids. CDR1 SEHNR and CDR2 FQNEAQ come from the germline V gene (reference sequence). V lost 5 bases and J lost 4; bases outside the gene matches: 11. CDR3 sequence: CASSPPDRGYSYGYTF. Here the CDR3 DNA reads TGTGCCAGCAGCCCACCGGACAGGGGATATAGCTATGGCTACACCTTC.

In DNA form, the CDR3 reads TGCGCCAGCAGCCTTAAAAGCGGTAATGAGCAGTTCTTC. It translates to CASSLKSGNEQFF. The gene calls are TRBV4-1 and TRBJ2-1, with D possibly matching TRBD2 (5 bases). With 4 bases removed from V and 7 bases from J, the gap between germline ends came to 11 bases. The CDR3 contains 13 residues. Germline V gives CDR1 MGHRA, CDR2 YSYEKL.

The V gene is TRBV19, the J gene TRBJ2-1; possible D gene TRBD1, 6 bases. The CDR3 is 16 amino acids. The germline V gene encodes CDR1 LNHDA and CDR2 SQIVND (reference sequence). Trimming cost V 0 bases and J 0 bases, with 9 bases left between them. CDR3 in amino acids: CASSIEGGSSYNEQFF. DNA for the CDR3: TGTGCCAGTAGTATAGAAGGGGGAAGCTCCTACAATGAGCAGTTCTTC.

The CDR3 nucleotides read TGCGCCAGCAGCCAAGAAAGAATGAAGGCGGGGCAGAACACCGGGGAGCTGTTTTTT. It yields the protein CASSQERMKAGQNTGELFF. The rearrangement links TRBV4-1 to TRBJ2-2; D might be TRBD2 (6 bases). V was cut by 0 bases and J by 1 base, with 18 bases left in between. The CDR3 extends over 19 amino acids. Germline V CDR1 and CDR2: MGHRA, YSYEKL.

V and J are TRBV5-1 and TRBJ2-5, with TRBD2 matching 12 bases. The CDR3 is made up of 16 amino acids. V gave up 2 bases and J gave up 2 bases; unmatched junction bases: 4. Germline V gives CDR1 SGHRS, CDR2 YFSETQ. Here the CDR3 reads CASSFWTSGMQETQYF. For the CDR3, the DNA is TGCGCCAGCAGCTTCTGGACTAGCGGGATGCAAGAGACCCAGTACTTC.

This clone was observed a single time. The chain joins TRBV4-2 to TRBJ2-4, with 9 bases identical to TRBD1. Germline CDR1 is LGHNA and CDR2 is YNFKEQ. J lost 6 bases, V lost 4 bases, and 10 bases had no gene match. The CDR3 covers 16 residues. Written as DNA, the CDR3 is TGTGCCAGCAGCCTGAACTCGGACAGGGGATTAAACATTCAGTACTTC. This sequence encodes CASSLNSDRGLNIQYF.

V usage is TRBV4-3 and J usage is TRBJ1-1; D may be TRBD1 (5 bases). Germline loops: CDR1 LGHNA, CDR2 YSLEER. The CDR3 contains 14 residues. Trimming pared 6 bases from V and 5 bases from J, leaving 16 bases between. CDR3 loop: CASRLDLGGTEAFF. As DNA, the CDR3 is TGCGCCAGCAGGCTTGACCTGGGGGGAACTGAAGCTTTCTTT.

This clone was counted a few times. The rearrangement joins TRBV28 to TRBJ1-1, with D unresolved. There are 13 residues in the CDR3. CDR1 and CDR2 (germline): MDHEN, SYDVKM. Trimming took off 2 bases at V and 5 bases at J, with 9 bases between the two ends. This chain's CDR3 is CASSLVRGTEAFF. As DNA, the CDR3 is TGTGCCAGCAGTTTAGTTCGAGGGACTGAAGCTTTCTTT.

V gene TRBV27 combines with J gene TRBJ1-1, with 12 bases lining up with TRBD1. V dropped 5 bases and J dropped 3; count of bases not matched to a gene: 13. Per the germline V gene, CDR1 is MNHEY and CDR2 is SMNVEV (reference sequence). The CDR3 extends over 18 amino acids. The CDR3 sequence: CASSPLGGTGGIYTEAFF. The CDR3 bases are TGTGCCAGCAGTCCACTAGGGGGGACAGGGGGCATTTACACTGAAGCTTTCTTT.

The V and J genes are TRBV19 and TRBJ1-2, with D possibly matching TRBD1 (6 bases). Germline loops: CDR1 LNHDA, CDR2 SQIVND (reference sequence). This CDR3 spans 14 amino acids. V lost 3 bases, J lost 1 base, and 9 bases lay in between. CDR3 DNA sequence: TGTGCCAGTAGTATCCCAGGGGTTAACTATGGCTACACCTTC. It specifies CASSIPGVNYGYTF.

The rearrangement joins TRBV5-6 to TRBJ1-2; D not certain. The CDR3 contains 15 residues. In germline, CDR1 is SGHDT, CDR2 YYEEEE. Trimming pared 4 bases from V and 0 bases from J, leaving 13 bases between. CDR3 sequence (DNA): TGTGCCAGCAGCACCCCGCTGGAGTCTAACTATGGCTACACCTTC. Encoded protein: CASSTPLESNYGYTF.

The CDR3 DNA reads as TGCGCCAGCAGCATGACAGTCGATACGCAGTATTTT. As protein: CASSMTVDTQYF. The V gene is TRBV5-1, the J gene TRBJ2-3, with a tentative D call TRBD1 (5 bases). CDR1 SGHRS and CDR2 YFSETQ come from the germline V gene. The CDR3 spans 12 residues. Trimming removed 4 bases at V and 6 bases at J, with 9 bases between.

A remark on this clone: This likely reflects a read error, since a far larger clone is one base away. This sample also contains other DNA sequences that code for the same CDR3. As DNA, the CDR3 is TGTGCCAGCAGCGCCACAGGGCTGAACACTGAAGCTTTCTTT. Its translation is CASSATGLNTEAFF. The rearrangement uses TRBV9 and TRBJ1-1; D might be TRBD1 (6 bases). Germline V gene data show CDR1 as SGDLS and CDR2 as YYNGEE. The length of the CDR3 is 14 residues. V lost 3 bases and J 0 bases, leaving 9 bases between the germline ends.

V and J are TRBV27 and TRBJ2-5; D perhaps matches TRBD1 (6 bases). This CDR3 has 17 residues. Germline CDR1 and CDR2: MNHEY and SMNVEV (reference sequence). Trimming removed 4 bases from V and 7 bases from J, with 25 bases in between. The CDR3 nucleotides are TGTGCCAGCAGTTCAACCATTACCCGACAGGTAGTGGGGACCCAGTACTTC. Translating it yields CASSSTITRQVVGTQYF.

V usage is TRBV14 and J usage is TRBJ2-3; unclear D gene. V gave up 4 bases and J gave up 2 bases, with 7 bases separating them. Germline-derived CDR1 and CDR2 are SGHDN and FVKESK. This CDR3 contains 13 residues. For the CDR3, the DNA is TGTGCCAGCAGCCTTCTCGTCACAGATACGCAGTATTTT. It encodes CASSLLVTDTQYF.

This chain joins TRBV11-1 and TRBJ2-3; 12 nucleotides match TRBD2. Trimming took 1 base from V and 5 from J; bases not matched to a gene: 4. The germline gives CDR1 SGHAT, CDR2 FQDESV (reference sequence). This CDR3 spans 16 amino acids. CDR3: CASSLGLAGEGDTQYF. As DNA, the CDR3 is TGTGCCAGCAGCTTAGGACTAGCGGGGGAAGGAGATACGCAGTATTTT. Looking up the rest from reference TRBV11-1 and TRBJ2-3 gives the full variable domain: EAEVAQSPRYKITEKSQAVAFWCDPISGHATLYWYRQILGQGPELLVQFQDESVVDDSQLPKDRFSAERLKGVDSTLKIQPAELGDSAMYLCASSLGLAGEGDTQYFGPGTRLTVL.

This chain connects TRBV11-2 to TRBJ1-2, with D possibly matching TRBD1 (5 bases). The CDR3 consists of 17 residues. V was clipped by 3 bases and J by 5 bases, with 22 bases between them. Germline CDR1 SGHAT, CDR2 FQNNGV. CDR3: CASSFRGEGPKRYGYTF. CDR3 sequence (DNA): TGTGCCAGCAGCTTCCGGGGGGAGGGGCCTAAACGTTATGGCTACACCTTC.

The rearrangement links TRBV7-9 to TRBJ2-7; TRBD1 matches 12 bases. This CDR3 region has 15 residues. V lost 4 bases, J lost 1 base, and 2 bases stayed unmatched. CDR1 is SEHNR, CDR2 FQNEAQ, per germline (reference sequence). The CDR3 DNA reads TGTGCCAGCAGCTCGGGACAGGGGGCATCCTACGAGCAGTACTTC. Its protein is CASSSGQGASYEQYF. Drawing the rest from reference TRBV7-9 and TRBJ2-7, the complete variable domain is DTGVSQNPRHKITKRGQNVTFRCDPISEHNRLYWYRQTLGQGPEFLTYFQNEAQLEKSRLLSDRFSAERPKGSFSTLEIQRTEQGDSAMYLCASSSGQGASYEQYFGPGTRLTVT.

The chain combines TRBV28 with TRBJ2-1, with 13 nucleotides matching TRBD2. Trimming at V came to 4 bases and at J to 3 bases, leaving 12 bases not matched to a gene. In germline, CDR1 is MDHEN, CDR2 SYDVKM. The CDR3 loop spans 19 amino acids. The CDR3 DNA follows: TGTGCCAGCAGTTCCCCCACTAGCGGGGGGGCCGTCTTCTACAATGAGCAGTTCTTC. Translation: CASSSPTSGGAVFYNEQFF.

The chain is built from TRBV7-2 and TRBJ2-7; TRBD2 matches 7 bases. After removal of 5 bases from V and 4 bases from J, the junction contained 14 bases not matched to a gene. The germline V gene has CDR1 SGHTA and CDR2 FQGNSA. The CDR3 runs to 16 residues. CDR3 amino acids: CASSPFSGTTRYEQYF. The CDR3 DNA is TGTGCCAGCAGCCCTTTTTCCGGGACTACCCGATACGAGCAGTACTTC.

V gene TRBV25-1 combines with J gene TRBJ2-5; TRBD1 is a possible D gene (6 bases). V was clipped by 5 bases and J by 4 bases, with 14 bases between them. In germline, CDR1 is MGHDK, CDR2 SYGVNS. There are 14 residues in the CDR3. The CDR3 sequence: CASSHPQGRETQYF. The CDR3 nucleotides read TGTGCCAGCAGTCACCCCCAGGGGCGAGAGACCCAGTACTTC.

The count of this clone is one. This rearrangement joins TRBV6-5 to TRBJ2-1, with 7 bases identical to TRBD1. Trimming took 2 bases from V and 4 from J; bases not matched to a gene: 8. The CDR3 runs 16 residues. Looked up from germline, CDR1 is MNHEY and CDR2 is SVGAGI. For the CDR3, the DNA is TGTGCCAGCAGTTACCAGGGGACAGAAGATTACAATGAGCAGTTCTTC. Translated, it gives CASSYQGTEDYNEQFF.

The J gene is TRBJ1-2, the V gene TRBV6-1; D is perhaps TRBD1 (6 bases). The CDR3 totals 13 residues. In germline, CDR1 is MNHNS, CDR2 SASEGT. With 1 base removed from V and 7 bases from J, the gap between germline ends came to 10 bases. The DNA of the CDR3 is TGTGCCAGCAGTGAAGGGGCAGGGGCTGGCTACACCTTC. Amino acid sequence: CASSEGAGAGYTF.

The chain uses TRBV5-4 and TRBJ2-1; 8 bases agree with TRBD1. CDR1 and CDR2 (germline): SGHNT, YYREEE (reference sequence). V was pared by 0 bases and J by 5 bases, with 4 bases of the junction left unmatched. The CDR3 covers 15 residues. This CDR3 is CASSLAGGAHNEQFF. DNA of the CDR3: TGTGCCAGCAGCTTGGCAGGGGGCGCCCACAATGAGCAGTTCTTC.

The rearrangement joins TRBV27 to TRBJ2-1; D gene uncertain. The ends were cut back, 2 bases at V and 2 bases at J, with 4 bases in the middle. The CDR3 length is 13 residues. Germline V gene data show CDR1 as MNHEY and CDR2 as SMNVEV (reference sequence). The CDR3 bases are TGTGCCAGCAGTTTACGTCCCTACAATGAGCAGTTCTTC. Protein sequence: CASSLRPYNEQFF.